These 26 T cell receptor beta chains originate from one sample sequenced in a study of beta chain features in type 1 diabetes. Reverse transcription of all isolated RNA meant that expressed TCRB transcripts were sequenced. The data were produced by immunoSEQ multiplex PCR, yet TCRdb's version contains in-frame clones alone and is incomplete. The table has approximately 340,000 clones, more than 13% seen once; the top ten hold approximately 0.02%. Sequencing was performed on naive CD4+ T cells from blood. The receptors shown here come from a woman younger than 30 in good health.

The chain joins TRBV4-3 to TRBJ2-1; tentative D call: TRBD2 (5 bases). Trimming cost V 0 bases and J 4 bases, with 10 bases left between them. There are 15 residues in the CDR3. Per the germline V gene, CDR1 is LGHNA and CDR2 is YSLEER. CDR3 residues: CASSQDRDQYNEQFF. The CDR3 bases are TGCGCCAGCAGCCAAGATCGGGATCAGTACAATGAGCAGTTCTTC.

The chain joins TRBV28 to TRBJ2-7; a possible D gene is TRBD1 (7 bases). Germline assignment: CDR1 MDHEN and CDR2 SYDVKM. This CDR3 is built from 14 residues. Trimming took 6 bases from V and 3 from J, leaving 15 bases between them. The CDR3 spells CASRLNRGLYEQYF. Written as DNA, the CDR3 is TGTGCCAGCAGACTAAACAGGGGACTCTACGAGCAGTACTTC.

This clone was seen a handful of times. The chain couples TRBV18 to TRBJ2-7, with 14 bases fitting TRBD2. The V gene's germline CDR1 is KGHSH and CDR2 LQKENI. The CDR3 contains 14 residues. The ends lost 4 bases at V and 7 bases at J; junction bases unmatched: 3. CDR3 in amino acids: CASSLGLAGVEQYF. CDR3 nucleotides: TGTGCCAGCTCACTGGGACTAGCGGGAGTTGAGCAGTACTTC.

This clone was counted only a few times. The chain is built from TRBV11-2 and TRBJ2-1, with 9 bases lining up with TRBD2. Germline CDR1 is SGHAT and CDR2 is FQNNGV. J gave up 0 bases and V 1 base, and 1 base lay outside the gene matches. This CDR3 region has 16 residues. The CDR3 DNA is TGTGCCAGCAGCTTAGGACTAGCGGCCTCCTACAATGAGCAGTTCTTC. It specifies CASSLGLAASYNEQFF.

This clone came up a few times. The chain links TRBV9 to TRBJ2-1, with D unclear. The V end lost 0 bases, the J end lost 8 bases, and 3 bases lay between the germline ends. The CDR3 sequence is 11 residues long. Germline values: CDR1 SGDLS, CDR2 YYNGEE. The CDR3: CASSVADEQFF. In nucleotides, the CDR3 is TGTGCCAGCAGCGTAGCGGATGAGCAGTTCTTC. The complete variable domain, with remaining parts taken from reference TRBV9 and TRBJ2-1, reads DSGVTQTPKHLITATGQRVTLRCSPRSGDLSVYWYQQSLDQGLQFLIQYYNGEERAKGNILERFSAQQFPDLHSELNLSSLELGDSALYFCASSVADEQFFGPGTRLTVL.

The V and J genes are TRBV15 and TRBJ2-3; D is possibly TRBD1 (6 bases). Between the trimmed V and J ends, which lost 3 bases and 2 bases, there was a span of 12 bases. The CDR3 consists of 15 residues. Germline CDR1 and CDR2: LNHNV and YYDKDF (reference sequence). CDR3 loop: CATSRRTVYTDTQYF. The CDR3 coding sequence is TGTGCCACCAGCAGGAGGACAGTATACACAGATACGCAGTATTTT.

CDR3 nucleotides: TGTGCCAGCAGCCAAGGACAGGGGGCAGTTGGCGGGGAGCTGTTTTTT. Residues: CASSQGQGAVGGELFF. The chain carries TRBV5-4 and TRBJ2-2, with 11 bases that match TRBD1. CDR1 SGHNT and CDR2 YYREEE come from the germline V gene (reference sequence). V lost 4 bases, J lost 7 bases, and 9 bases stayed unmatched. The CDR3 is made up of 16 amino acids.

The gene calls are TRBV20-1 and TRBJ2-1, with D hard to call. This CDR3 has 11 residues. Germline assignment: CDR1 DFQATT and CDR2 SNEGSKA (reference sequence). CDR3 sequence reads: CSVSATNEQFF. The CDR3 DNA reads TGCAGCGTTTCCGCTACCAATGAGCAGTTCTTC.

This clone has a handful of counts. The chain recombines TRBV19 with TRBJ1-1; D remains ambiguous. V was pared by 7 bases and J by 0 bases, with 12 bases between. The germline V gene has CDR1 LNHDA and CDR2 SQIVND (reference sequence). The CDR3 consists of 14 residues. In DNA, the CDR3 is TGTGCCAGTAATGGCAGACTAATGAACACTGAAGCTTTCTTT. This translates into CASNGRLMNTEAFF. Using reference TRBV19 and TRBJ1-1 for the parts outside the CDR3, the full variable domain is DGGITQSPKYLFRKEGQNVTLSCEQNLNHDAMYWYRQDPGQGLRLIYYSQIVNDFQKGDIAEGYSVSREKKESFPLTVTSAQKNPTAFYLCASNGRLMNTEAFFGQGTRLTVV.

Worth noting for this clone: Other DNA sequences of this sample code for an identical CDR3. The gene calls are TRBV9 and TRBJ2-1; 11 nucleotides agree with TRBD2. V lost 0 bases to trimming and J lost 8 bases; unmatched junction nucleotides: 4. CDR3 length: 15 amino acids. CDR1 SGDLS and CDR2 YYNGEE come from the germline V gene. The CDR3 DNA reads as TGTGCCAGCAGCGTAGGAACTAGCGGGAGCCATGAGCAGTTCTTC. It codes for CASSVGTSGSHEQFF.

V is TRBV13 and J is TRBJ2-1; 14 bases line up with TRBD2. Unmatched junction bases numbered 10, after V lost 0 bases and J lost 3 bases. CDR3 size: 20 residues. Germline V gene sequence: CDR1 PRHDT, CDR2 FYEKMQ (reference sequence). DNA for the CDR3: TGTGCCAGCAGCTTAGGCCTGGGACTAGCGGGAGTCCCGATCTACAATGAGCAGTTCTTC. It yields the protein CASSLGLGLAGVPIYNEQFF.

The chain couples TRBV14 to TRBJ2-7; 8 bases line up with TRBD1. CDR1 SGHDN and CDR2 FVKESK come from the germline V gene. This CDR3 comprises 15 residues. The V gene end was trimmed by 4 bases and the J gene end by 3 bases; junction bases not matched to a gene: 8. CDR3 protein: CASSLRGQGIYEQYF. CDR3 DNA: TGTGCCAGCAGCCTCAGAGGACAGGGAATCTACGAGCAGTACTTC.

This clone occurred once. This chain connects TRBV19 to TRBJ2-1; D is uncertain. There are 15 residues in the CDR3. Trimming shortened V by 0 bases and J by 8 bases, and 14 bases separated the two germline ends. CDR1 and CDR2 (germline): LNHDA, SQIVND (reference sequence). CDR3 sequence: CASSIDWNSKDEQFF. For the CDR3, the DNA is TGTGCCAGTAGTATAGATTGGAATAGCAAGGATGAGCAGTTCTTC.

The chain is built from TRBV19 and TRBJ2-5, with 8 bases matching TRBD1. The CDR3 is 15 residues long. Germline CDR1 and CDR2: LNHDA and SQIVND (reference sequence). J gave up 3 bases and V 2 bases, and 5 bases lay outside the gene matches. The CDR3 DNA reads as TGTGCCAGTAGTATACGATCAGGGGGCGAAGAGACCCAGTACTTC. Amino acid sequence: CASSIRSGGEETQYF.

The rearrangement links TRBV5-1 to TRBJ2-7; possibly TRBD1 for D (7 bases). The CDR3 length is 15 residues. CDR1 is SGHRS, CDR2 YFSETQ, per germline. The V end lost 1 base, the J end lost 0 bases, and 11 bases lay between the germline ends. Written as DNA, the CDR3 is TGCGCCAGCAGCTTGAGGGGGGACAGCTCCTACGAGCAGTACTTC. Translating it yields CASSLRGDSSYEQYF.

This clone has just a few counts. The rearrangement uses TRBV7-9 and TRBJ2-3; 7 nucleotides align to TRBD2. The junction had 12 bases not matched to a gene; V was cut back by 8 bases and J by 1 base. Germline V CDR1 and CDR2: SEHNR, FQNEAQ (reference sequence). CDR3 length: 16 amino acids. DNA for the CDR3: TGTGCCAGCCCGGGGGAGCGGGAAATCGGCACAGATACGCAGTATTTT. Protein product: CASPGEREIGTDTQYF.

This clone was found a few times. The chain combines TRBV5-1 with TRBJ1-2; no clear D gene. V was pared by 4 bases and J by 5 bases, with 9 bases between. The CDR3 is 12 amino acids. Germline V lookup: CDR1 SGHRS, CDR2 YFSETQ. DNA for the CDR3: TGCGCCAGCAGCCCCGACACTTATGGCTACACCTTC. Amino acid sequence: CASSPDTYGYTF.

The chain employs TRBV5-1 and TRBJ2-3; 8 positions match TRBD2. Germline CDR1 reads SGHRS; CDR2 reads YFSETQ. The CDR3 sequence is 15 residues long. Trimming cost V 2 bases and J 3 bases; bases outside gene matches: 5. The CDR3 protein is CASSFIAGPTDTQYF. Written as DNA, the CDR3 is TGCGCCAGCAGCTTTATAGCGGGACCTACAGATACGCAGTATTTT. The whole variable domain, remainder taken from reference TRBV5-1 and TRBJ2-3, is KAGVTQTPRYLIKTRGQQVTLSCSPISGHRSVSWYQQTPGQGLQFLFEYFSETQRNKGNFPGRFSGRQFSNSRSEMNVSTLELGDSALYLCASSFIAGPTDTQYFGPGTRLTVL.

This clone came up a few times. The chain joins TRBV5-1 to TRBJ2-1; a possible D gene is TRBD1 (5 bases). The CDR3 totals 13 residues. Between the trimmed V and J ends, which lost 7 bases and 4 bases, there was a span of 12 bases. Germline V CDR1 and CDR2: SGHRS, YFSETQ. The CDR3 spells CASRAGFYNEQFF. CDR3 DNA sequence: TGCGCCAGCCGGGCAGGGTTTTACAATGAGCAGTTCTTC.

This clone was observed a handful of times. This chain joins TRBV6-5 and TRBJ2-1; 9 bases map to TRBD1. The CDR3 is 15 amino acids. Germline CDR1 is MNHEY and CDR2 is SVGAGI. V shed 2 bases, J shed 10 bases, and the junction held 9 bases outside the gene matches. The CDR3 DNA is TGTGCCAGCAGTTACCCGGGACAGGGAACAAGGGAGCAGTTCTTC. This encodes CASSYPGQGTREQFF.

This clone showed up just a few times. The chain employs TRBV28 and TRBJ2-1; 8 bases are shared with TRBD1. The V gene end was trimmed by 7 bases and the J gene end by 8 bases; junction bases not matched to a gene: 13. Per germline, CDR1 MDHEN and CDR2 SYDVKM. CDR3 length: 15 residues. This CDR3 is CASTLTGALRHEQFF. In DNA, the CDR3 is TGTGCCAGCACCCTGACAGGGGCCTTGAGGCATGAGCAGTTCTTC.

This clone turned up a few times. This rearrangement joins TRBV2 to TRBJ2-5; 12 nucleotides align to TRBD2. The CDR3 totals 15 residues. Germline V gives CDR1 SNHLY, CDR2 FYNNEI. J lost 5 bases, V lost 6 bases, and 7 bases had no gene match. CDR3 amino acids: CASSGLAGRGETQYF. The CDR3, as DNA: TGTGCCAGCAGCGGACTAGCGGGAAGGGGGGAGACCCAGTACTTC.

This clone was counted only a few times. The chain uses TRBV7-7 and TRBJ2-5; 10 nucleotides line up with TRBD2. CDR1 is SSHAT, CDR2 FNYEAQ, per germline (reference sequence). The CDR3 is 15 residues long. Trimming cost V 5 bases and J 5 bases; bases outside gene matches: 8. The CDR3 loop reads CASSAGAGGGETQYF. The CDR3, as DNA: TGTGCCAGCAGCGCTGGAGCGGGAGGGGGGGAGACCCAGTACTTC.

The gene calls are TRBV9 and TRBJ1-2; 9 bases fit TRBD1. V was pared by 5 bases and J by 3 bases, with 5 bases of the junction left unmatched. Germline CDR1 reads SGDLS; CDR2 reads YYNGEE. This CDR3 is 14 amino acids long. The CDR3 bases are TGTGCCAGCAGGGGACAGGGAACCTACTATGGCTACACCTTC. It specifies CASRGQGTYYGYTF.

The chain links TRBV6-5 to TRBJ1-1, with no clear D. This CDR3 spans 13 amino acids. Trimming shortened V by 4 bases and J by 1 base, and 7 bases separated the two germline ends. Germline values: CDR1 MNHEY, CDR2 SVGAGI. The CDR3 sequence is CASSFQRNTEAFF. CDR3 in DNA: TGTGCCAGCAGTTTTCAGCGGAACACTGAAGCTTTCTTT.

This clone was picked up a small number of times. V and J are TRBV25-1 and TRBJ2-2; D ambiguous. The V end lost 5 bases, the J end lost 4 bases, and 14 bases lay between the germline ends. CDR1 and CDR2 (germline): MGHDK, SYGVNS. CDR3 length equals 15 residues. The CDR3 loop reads CASSPAVGVTGELFF. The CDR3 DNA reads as TGTGCCAGCAGTCCCGCCGTTGGAGTCACCGGGGAGCTGTTTTTT.